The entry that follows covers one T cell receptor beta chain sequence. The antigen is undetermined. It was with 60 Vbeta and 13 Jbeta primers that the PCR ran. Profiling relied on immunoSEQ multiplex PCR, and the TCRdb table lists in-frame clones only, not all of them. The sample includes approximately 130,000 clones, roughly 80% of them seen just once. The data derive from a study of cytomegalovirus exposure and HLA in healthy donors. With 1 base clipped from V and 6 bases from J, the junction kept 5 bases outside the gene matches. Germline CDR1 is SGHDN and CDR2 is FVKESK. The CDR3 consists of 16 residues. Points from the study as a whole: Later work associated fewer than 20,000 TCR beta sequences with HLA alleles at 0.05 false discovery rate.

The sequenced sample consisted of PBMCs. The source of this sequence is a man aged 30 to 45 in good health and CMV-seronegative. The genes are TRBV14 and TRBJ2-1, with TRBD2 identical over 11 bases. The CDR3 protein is CASSQGLAGRSNEQFF. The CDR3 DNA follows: TGTGCCAGCAGCCAAGGACTAGCGGGAAGGTCCAATGAGCAGTTCTTC.